One and the same sample provided the 26 T cell receptor beta chains below, sequenced in a study of blood T cell repertoires in COVID-19. Only in-frame clones appear in the TCRdb table, and some are missing; sequencing was by immunoSEQ multiplex PCR. The sample has tens of thousands of clones; roughly 80% are singletons. The sample comprised peripheral blood. Receptors were obtained from a human donor in a cohort sampled during active COVID-19.

The rearrangement joins TRBV30 to TRBJ2-7, with 10 bases matching TRBD2. The germline gives CDR1 GTSNPN, CDR2 SVGIG (reference sequence). The CDR3 totals 16 residues. J was trimmed by 0 bases and V by 1 base; bases with no gene match: 6. CDR3 coding DNA: TGTGCCTGGAGTGGGTTGGGACTAGCGAGCTCCTACGAGCAGTACTTC. This codes for CAWSGLGLASSYEQYF.

The rearrangement joins TRBV3-1 (or the pseudogene TRBV3-2) to TRBJ2-7, with 11 positions matching TRBD2. The germline CDR1 and CDR2 sequences are LGHDT and YNNKEL (reference sequence). The V and J ends lost 4 bases and 4 bases, in that order; junction bases with no gene match: 3. The CDR3 spans 14 residues. CDR3 sequence (DNA): TGTGCCAGCAGCCTACTAGCGGGGGTTTACGAGCAGTACTTC. This codes for CASSLLAGVYEQYF.

The V gene is TRBV7-8, the J gene TRBJ2-3; 8 bases fit TRBD2. Trimming removed 5 bases from V and 4 bases from J; junction bases left unmatched: 11. CDR1 and CDR2 from the germline V gene are SGHVS and FQNEAQ. The CDR3 is 16 residues long. This chain's CDR3 is CASSPARGGVADTQYF. DNA of the CDR3: TGTGCCAGCAGCCCCGCCCGGGGGGGCGTAGCAGATACGCAGTATTTT.

This chain uses TRBV2 with TRBJ2-7; 10 positions match TRBD1. J lost 6 bases, V lost 6 bases, and 14 bases had no gene match. This CDR3 has 16 amino acids. Germline V lookup: CDR1 SNHLY, CDR2 FYNNEI. This chain's CDR3 is CASRGGVTGGPSEQYF. The CDR3 DNA follows: TGTGCCAGCAGGGGGGGAGTGACAGGGGGCCCCTCCGAGCAGTACTTC.

The chain is built from TRBV18 and TRBJ1-2; no clear D gene. This CDR3 is 12 amino acids long. Per germline, CDR1 KGHSH and CDR2 LQKENI. The V and J ends lost 5 bases and 5 bases respectively, with 9 bases between them. The CDR3 DNA reads as TGTGCCAGCTCAGGGCAGGCTTATGGCTACACCTTC. It codes for CASSGQAYGYTF.

The chain has TRBV29-1 and TRBJ2-3; weak D call: TRBD1 (5 bases). The CDR3 loop spans 13 amino acids. The ends were cut back, 3 bases at V and 4 bases at J, with 11 bases in the middle. Germline V gives CDR1 SQVTM, CDR2 ANQGSEA. DNA of the CDR3: TGCAGCGTTGATCAGGGTGGCCCAGATACGCAGTATTTT. It yields the protein CSVDQGGPDTQYF.

This clone occurred once. The rearrangement uses TRBV7-3 and TRBJ1-1; 11 bases are shared with TRBD1. CDR3 length equals 14 residues. The trim removed 4 bases at V and 4 bases at J, leaving 2 bases unmatched. Germline-derived CDR1 and CDR2 are SGHTA and FQGTGA. CDR3 nucleotide sequence: TGTGCCAGCAGCTCCGGGACAGGGGGCACTGAAGCTTTCTTT. Its translation: CASSSGTGGTEAFF.

The rearrangement links TRBV7-2 to TRBJ1-1, with 9 bases fitting TRBD1. CDR1 and CDR2 (germline): SGHTA, FQGNSA. The CDR3 has 17 residues. V gave up 0 bases and J gave up 0 bases; unmatched junction bases: 5. The CDR3 here is CASSLAQGAGMNTEAFF. The CDR3 DNA reads TGTGCCAGCAGCTTAGCACAGGGGGCCGGGATGAACACTGAAGCTTTCTTT.

This chain uses TRBV6-1 with TRBJ1-6; the D is unclear. Trimming left V 1 base short and J 6 bases short, with 7 bases between. Per germline, CDR1 MNHNS and CDR2 SASEGT. The CDR3 loop spans 14 amino acids. CDR3 bases: TGTGCCAGCAGTGAAGATCGGGGTAATTCACCCCTCCACTTT. Its protein product is CASSEDRGNSPLHF.

The J gene is TRBJ1-2, the V gene TRBV6-5; D perhaps matches TRBD1 (6 bases). The length of the CDR3 is 14 residues. With 6 bases removed from V and 8 bases from J, the gap between germline ends came to 19 bases. Germline V gives CDR1 MNHEY, CDR2 SVGAGI. The CDR3 loop is CASSRNRESSGYTF. CDR3 coding DNA: TGTGCCAGCAGCCGAAACAGGGAATCTAGCGGCTACACCTTC.

This rearrangement joins TRBV3-1 (or the pseudogene TRBV3-2) to TRBJ1-5, with 9 bases lining up with TRBD1. Germline V gene data show CDR1 as LGHDT and CDR2 as YNNKEL (reference sequence). The trim removed 1 base at V and 0 bases at J, leaving 7 bases unmatched. The CDR3 is 18 amino acids. The CDR3 DNA sequence: TGTGCCAGCAGCCAAGGGGACAGGGATCACCTTAGCAATCAGCCCCAGCATTTT. Translating gives CASSQGDRDHLSNQPQHF.

This chain uses TRBV30 with TRBJ1-3, with D unclear. The V end was cut by 5 bases, the J end by 2 bases, with 10 bases between. The CDR3 totals 13 residues. Germline loops: CDR1 GTSNPN, CDR2 SVGIG (reference sequence). The CDR3 is CAWSYRAGNTIYF. DNA of the CDR3: TGTGCCTGGTCTTACAGAGCTGGAAACACCATATATTTT.

This clone was seen a few times. This chain links TRBV19 with TRBJ1-5; 11 positions match TRBD1. V trimming: 11 bases; J trimming: 5 bases; junction bases outside the gene matches: 11. CDR1 and CDR2 (germline): LNHDA, SQIVND (reference sequence). CDR3 length: 15 amino acids. CDR3 nucleotides: TGTGCCTCGAGAAAGGACAGGGGGCCCGATCAGCCCCAGCATTTT. This gives the protein CASRKDRGPDQPQHF.

V gene TRBV24-1 combines with J gene TRBJ2-1; the match to TRBD1 covers 7 bases. The CDR3 length is 15 residues. Trimming at V came to 3 bases and at J to 0 bases, leaving 1 base not matched to a gene. Germline V gene lookup returns CDR1 KGHDR and CDR2 SFDVKD. The CDR3 region is CATSDRDSSYNEQFF. The CDR3 DNA sequence: TGTGCCACCAGTGATCGGGACAGCTCCTACAATGAGCAGTTCTTC.

The J gene is TRBJ1-6, the V gene TRBV19; 11 bases line up with TRBD1. Trimming removed 2 bases from V and 0 bases from J; junction bases left unmatched: 3. Germline CDR1 LNHDA, CDR2 SQIVND (reference sequence). CDR3 length: 18 residues. CDR3 in DNA: TGTGCCAGTAGTATACCGGGACAGGGGGTCTCCTATAATTCACCCCTCCACTTT. This sequence encodes CASSIPGQGVSYNSPLHF.

The gene calls are TRBV27 and TRBJ2-1; 8 nucleotides line up with TRBD1. CDR1 MNHEY and CDR2 SMNVEV come from the germline V gene (reference sequence). The CDR3 runs to 14 residues. The junction had 2 bases not matched to a gene; V was cut back by 0 bases and J by 7 bases. CDR3 sequence reads: CASSLSTGENEQFF. The CDR3 DNA follows: TGTGCCAGCAGTTTATCGACAGGGGAAAATGAGCAGTTCTTC.

The V call is TRBV20-1, the J call TRBJ1-4; 7 nucleotides align to TRBD1. The germline V gene encodes CDR1 DFQATT and CDR2 SNEGSKA (reference sequence). The V and J ends lost 3 bases and 5 bases, in that order; junction bases with no gene match: 12. CDR3 length equals 16 residues. Here the CDR3 DNA reads TGCAGTGCTAGTCCTTTGCAGGCGGGACAGAATGAAAAACTGTTTTTT. Amino acids: CSASPLQAGQNEKLFF.

The V call is TRBV7-2, the J call TRBJ1-2; D is unresolved. V lost 5 bases, J lost 8 bases, and 15 bases lay in between. Germline V CDR1 and CDR2: SGHTA, FQGNSA. CDR3 length: 13 amino acids. CDR3 DNA: TGTGCCAGCAGCCCCCTGGAGCTATGGGGCTACACCTTC. Translating it yields CASSPLELWGYTF.

By share of the sample, this clone is medium-sized. The chain uses TRBV29-1 and TRBJ1-4; 8 bases agree with TRBD1. Germline V CDR1 and CDR2: SQVTM, ANQGSEA. V lost 3 bases to trimming and J lost 6 bases; unmatched junction nucleotides: 3. The CDR3 covers 13 residues. The CDR3: CSVETGAYEKLFF. The CDR3, as DNA: TGCAGCGTTGAGACAGGGGCTTATGAAAAACTGTTTTTT.

J is TRBJ1-4 and V is TRBV29-1; D gene uncertain. Trimming took off 7 bases at V and 5 bases at J, with 8 bases between the two ends. CDR1 is SQVTM and CDR2 is ANQGSEA in the germline V gene. The CDR3 is made up of 11 amino acids. CDR3 in amino acids: CSALRNEKLFF. Here the CDR3 DNA reads TGCAGCGCCCTACGGAATGAAAAACTGTTTTTT. The full variable domain, completed using reference TRBV29-1 and TRBJ1-4, is SAVISQKPSRDICQRGTSLTIQCQVDSQVTMMFWYRQQPGQSLTLIATANQGSEATYESGFVIDKFPISRPNLTFSTLTVSNMSPEDSSIYLCSALRNEKLFFGSGTQLSVL.

V and J are TRBV10-1 and TRBJ1-4, with 7 nucleotides matching TRBD1. The J segment lost 1 base and the V segment lost 3 bases, leaving 8 bases of the junction unmatched. CDR1 is WNHNN and CDR2 is SYGVQD in the germline V gene (reference sequence). This CDR3 is 17 amino acids long. Here the CDR3 DNA reads TGCGCCAGCAGTGACGGGGGCAGGGGGTTAACTAATGAAAAACTGTTTTTT. Translating it yields CASSDGGRGLTNEKLFF.

The CDR3 region has the DNA TGTGCCAGCAGTCCCAGGGAAATGGCCGAGCAGTACTTC. It encodes CASSPREMAEQYF. The rearrangement uses TRBV2 and TRBJ2-7; a possible D gene is TRBD1 (5 bases). Trimming stripped 5 bases from V and 6 bases from J, with 14 bases between. The CDR3 has 13 residues. Germline V CDR1 and CDR2: SNHLY, FYNNEI.

This clone has just a few counts. This rearrangement joins TRBV3-1 (or the pseudogene TRBV3-2) to TRBJ1-2, with D perhaps TRBD1 (6 bases). Germline CDR1 reads LGHDT; CDR2 reads YNNKEL (reference sequence). CDR3 length equals 13 residues. V was cut by 6 bases and J by 8 bases, with 16 bases left in between. CDR3 amino acids: CASRLKGGDGYTF. CDR3 DNA: TGTGCCAGCAGACTAAAAGGGGGAGACGGCTACACCTTC.

V usage is TRBV5-6 and J usage is TRBJ1-1; D possibly corresponds to TRBD1 (6 bases). The CDR3 loop spans 16 amino acids. CDR1 is SGHDT and CDR2 is YYEEEE in the germline V gene. Trimming cost V 2 bases and J 1 base, with 15 bases left between them. The CDR3 DNA sequence: TGTGCCAGCAGCTTAGGGTGGGGCAGGGGGAACACTGAAGCTTTCTTT. Protein product: CASSLGWGRGNTEAFF.

The rearrangement links TRBV5-5 to TRBJ1-1, with a tentative D call TRBD1 (6 bases). The germline gives CDR1 SGHKS, CDR2 YYEKEE (reference sequence). The CDR3 extends over 15 amino acids. Between the trimmed V and J ends, which lost 3 bases and 4 bases, there was a span of 16 bases. CDR3 in DNA: TGTGCCAGCAGCTCTCTACAGGGTATGTCCACTGAAGCTTTCTTT. It translates to CASSSLQGMSTEAFF.

The CDR3 nucleotides read TGTGCCAGCAGCTCAAGGGGCCCCTACGAGCAGTACTTC. Its protein is CASSSRGPYEQYF. The chain carries TRBV7-9 and TRBJ2-7; perhaps TRBD1 as D (5 bases). Germline V CDR1 and CDR2: SEHNR, FQNEAQ (reference sequence). V dropped 4 bases and J dropped 2 bases, with 9 bases sitting between them. The CDR3 totals 13 residues.